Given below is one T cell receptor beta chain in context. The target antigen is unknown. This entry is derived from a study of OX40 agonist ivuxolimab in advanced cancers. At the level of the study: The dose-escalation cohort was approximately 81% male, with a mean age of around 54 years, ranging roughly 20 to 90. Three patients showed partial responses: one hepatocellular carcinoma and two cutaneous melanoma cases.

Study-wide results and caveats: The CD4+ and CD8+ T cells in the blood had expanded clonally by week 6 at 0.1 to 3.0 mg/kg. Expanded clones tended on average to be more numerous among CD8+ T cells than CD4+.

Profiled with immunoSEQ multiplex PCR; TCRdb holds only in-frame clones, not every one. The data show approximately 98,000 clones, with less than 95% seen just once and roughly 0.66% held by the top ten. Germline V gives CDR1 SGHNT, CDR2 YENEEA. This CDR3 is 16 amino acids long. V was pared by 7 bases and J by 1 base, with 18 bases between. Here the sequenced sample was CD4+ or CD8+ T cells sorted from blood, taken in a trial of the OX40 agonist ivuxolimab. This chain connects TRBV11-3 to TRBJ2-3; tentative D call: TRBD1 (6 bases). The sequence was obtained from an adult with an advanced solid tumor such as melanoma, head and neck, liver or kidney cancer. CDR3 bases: TGTGCCAGCAACAACCCCTGGGGGCGTGGCACAGATACGCAGTATTTT. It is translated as CASNNPWGRGTDTQYF.